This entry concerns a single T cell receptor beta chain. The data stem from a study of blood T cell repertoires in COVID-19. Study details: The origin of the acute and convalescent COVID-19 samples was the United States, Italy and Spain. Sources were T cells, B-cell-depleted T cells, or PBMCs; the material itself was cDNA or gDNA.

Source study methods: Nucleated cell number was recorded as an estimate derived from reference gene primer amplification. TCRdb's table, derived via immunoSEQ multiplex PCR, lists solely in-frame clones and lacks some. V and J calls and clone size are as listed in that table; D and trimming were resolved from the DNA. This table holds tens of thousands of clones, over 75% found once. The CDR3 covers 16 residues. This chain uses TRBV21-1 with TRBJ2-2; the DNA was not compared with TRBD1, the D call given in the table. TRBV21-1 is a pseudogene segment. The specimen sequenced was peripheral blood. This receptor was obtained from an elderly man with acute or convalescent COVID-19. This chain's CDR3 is CASKNVTGQGAGELFF. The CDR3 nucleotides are TGTGCCAGCAAAAATGTAACGGGACAGGGGGCGGGGGAGCTGTTTTTT.